This TCR beta chain is from a study of T-cell memory formation after mild COVID-19. Turning to the study itself: Largely, TCR clusters stayed within a single donor. Study findings and constraints: Clones that got smaller from day 15 to 85 had even CD4/CD8, while clones growing later tipped toward CD4+.

One entry per CDR3 protein, called by TCRdb with MiXCR from the 5' RACE reads. The sample shows over 350,000 distinct CDR3 sequences, roughly 15% of them seen only once. To note about this clonotype: No antigen is known for it.

CDR1 and CDR2 (germline): SNHLY, FYNNEI. V lost 6 bases, J lost 4 bases, and 2 bases stayed unmatched. The length of the CDR3 is 13 residues. This chain links TRBV2 with TRBJ2-5; 10 bases match TRBD1. The sequencing sample was made of PBMCs or a T cell subset sorted from them (not recorded which). The sequence was obtained from a man younger than 35 who had mild COVID-19 (a few samples of this study predate the infection). Cell type and time point are not known. CDR3: CASSDRGRETQYF. DNA of the CDR3: TGTGCCAGCAGCGACAGGGGGCGAGAGACCCAGTACTTC.